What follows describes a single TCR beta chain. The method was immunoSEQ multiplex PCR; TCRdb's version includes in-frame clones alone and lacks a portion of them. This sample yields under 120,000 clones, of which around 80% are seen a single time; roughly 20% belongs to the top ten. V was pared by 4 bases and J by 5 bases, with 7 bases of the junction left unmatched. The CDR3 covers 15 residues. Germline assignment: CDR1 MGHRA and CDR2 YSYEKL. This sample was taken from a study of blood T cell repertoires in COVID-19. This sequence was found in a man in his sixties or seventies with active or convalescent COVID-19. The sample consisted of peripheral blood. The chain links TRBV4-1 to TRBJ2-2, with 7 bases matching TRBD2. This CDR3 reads CASSLVLGGTGELFF. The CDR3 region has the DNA TGCGCCAGCAGCCTGGTATTGGGGGGGACCGGGGAGCTGTTTTTT.